The present T cell receptor beta chain was sequenced within a study of vaccination effects on CD4 cells after COVID-19. Regarding this clone: Its specificity is not known.

TCRdb's table, derived via immunoSEQ multiplex PCR, lists solely in-frame clones and lacks some. The sample lists about 73,000 clones; over 70% were seen once. Study results and caveats: Limitations: small convalescent group and missing early post-infection timepoints. There was only 1 of 255 vaccine-induced clones in healthy vaccinees that cross-reacted with common cold coronaviruses. Marked clonal contraction of infection- and vaccine-induced clones was seen late after vaccination.

V gave up 4 bases and J gave up 8 bases; unmatched junction bases: 9. Germline loops: CDR1 PRHDT, CDR2 FYEKMQ (reference sequence). This CDR3 has 14 amino acids. Expansion of antigen-specific CD4+ T cells with viral peptide pools was carried out by the ViraFEST assay before sequencing. The culture ran for 9 to 11 days, and then CD4+ T cells were isolated. The healthy vaccine recipients, who had no prior SARS-CoV-2 infection, showed negative nucleocapsid antibodies. Half-medium exchanges with IL-2 medium took place on days 3 and 7. This receptor was taken from a human donor who received a COVID-19 vaccine. The input for sequencing was CD4+ T cells from PBMCs cultured with SARS-CoV-2 spike peptides, taken before COVID-19 vaccination. The genes are TRBV13 and TRBJ1-2, with TRBD1 identical over 8 bases. The chain's CDR3 is CASSSWGTGRGYTF. The CDR3 DNA reads TGTGCCAGCAGCTCCTGGGGGACAGGAAGGGGCTACACCTTC. Full variable domain (remainder filled in from reference TRBV13 and TRBJ1-2): AAGVIQSPRHLIKEKRETATLKCYPIPRHDTVYWYQQGPGQDPQFLISFYEKMQSDKGSIPDRFSAQQFSDYHSELNMSSLELGDSALYFCASSSWGTGRGYTFGSGTRLTVV.